Each of the 32 T cell receptor beta chains below was sequenced from the same sample in a study of blood T cells in healthy people across ages. The second PCR ran roughly 7 to 12 cycles with a sample-barcoded 5' primer and J-beta primers. MiXCR was run by TCRdb on the 5' RACE reads, yielding one entry per CDR3 protein. The sample holds 1.5 million to 2 million distinct CDR3 sequences; just under 50% are singletons and the top ten take approximately 2%. The sequenced material came from blood. All receptors derive from a woman in her 40s in good health.

A word on this clonotype: A clone one base away is much larger, so this may be a read error. The rearrangement links TRBV6-1 to TRBJ2-7; 7 positions match TRBD2. Gene TRBJ2-5 matches the end of the DNA better, so the J call may be wrong. CDR3 length: 15 amino acids. Germline V CDR1 and CDR2: MNHNS, SASEGT. CDR3 amino acids: CASNIMGLTGGTQYF. The DNA for the CDR3 is TGTGCCAGCAACATCATGGGTTTAACGGGGGGGACCCAGTACTTC.

V is TRBV6-5 and J is TRBJ1-4; TRBD1 aligns across 8 bases. CDR3 length: 16 amino acids. Germline loops: CDR1 MNHEY, CDR2 SVGAGI. Unmatched junction bases numbered 10, after V lost 6 bases and J lost 4 bases. The CDR3 here is CASSSGQGPNNEKLFF. The CDR3 DNA is TGTGCCAGCAGCTCCGGACAGGGACCGAATAATGAAAAACTGTTTTTT.

The sample holds a few counts of this clonotype. The genes are TRBV20-1 and TRBJ2-5; TRBD2 is a possible D gene (7 bases). Germline V lookup: CDR1 DFQATT, CDR2 SNEGSKA (reference sequence). Trimming removed 3 bases at V and 5 bases at J, with 19 bases between. The length of the CDR3 is 15 residues. This CDR3 reads CSARFTRTRGETQYF. Written as DNA, the CDR3 is TGCAGTGCTAGGTTTACCCGGACTAGGGGGGAGACCCAGTACTTC.

The chain is built from TRBV7-2 and TRBJ2-7, with D maybe TRBD2 (5 bases). The CDR3 is 15 residues long. Germline V gene sequence: CDR1 SGHTA, CDR2 FQGNSA. Trimming took off 1 base at V and 2 bases at J, with 12 bases between the two ends. DNA of the CDR3: TGTGCCAGCAGCTTAGATCGGGGATTTACCTACGAGCAGTACTTC. Translating gives CASSLDRGFTYEQYF. The variable domain in full, completed from reference TRBV7-2 and TRBJ2-7, reads GAGVSQSPSNKVTEKGKDVELRCDPISGHTALYWYRQSLGQGLEFLIYFQGNSAPDKSGLPSDRFSAERTGGSVSTLTIQRTQQEDSAVYLCASSLDRGFTYEQYFGPGTRLTVT.

The genes are TRBV5-1 and TRBJ2-4, with D possibly matching TRBD1 (5 bases). The DNA end is a closer match to TRBJ2-7, so the J assignment may be wrong. The CDR3 covers 15 residues. In germline, CDR1 is SGHRS, CDR2 YFSETQ. The CDR3 spells CASSLGTDNTYEQYF. CDR3 nucleotides: TGCGCCAGCAGCTTGGGGACGGACAACACCTACGAGCAGTACTTC.

The chain uses TRBV20-1 and TRBJ2-7, with 7 bases identical to TRBD2. The CDR3 spans 13 residues. From germline, CDR1 is DFQATT and CDR2 SNEGSKA (reference sequence). The junction had 6 bases not matched to a gene; V was cut back by 5 bases and J by 2 bases. CDR3 nucleotide sequence: TGCAGTGCTGGGGGGGGGTTAACCTACGAGCAGTACTTC. This encodes CSAGGGLTYEQYF.

The V gene is TRBV4-3, the J gene TRBJ2-6, with TRBD2 identical over 9 bases. Per the germline V gene, CDR1 is LGHNA and CDR2 is YSLEER. This CDR3 region has 18 residues. V trimming: 4 bases; J trimming: 0 bases; junction bases outside the gene matches: 7. The CDR3 sequence: CASSPKRGVLSGANVLTF. Here the CDR3 DNA reads TGCGCCAGCAGCCCTAAGCGGGGGGTCCTCTCTGGGGCCAACGTCCTGACTTTC.

The sample holds a few counts of this clonotype. The CDR3 DNA reads TGTGCCAGCAGTGAAGAGGACGGCTACCGGTACAATGAGCAGTTCTTC. Protein product: CASSEEDGYRYNEQFF. The chain combines TRBV25-1 with TRBJ2-1; D gene unclear. With 2 bases removed from V and 4 bases from J, the gap between germline ends came to 15 bases. This CDR3 comprises 16 residues. Germline assignment: CDR1 MGHDK and CDR2 SYGVNS.

This clonotype was seen a few times. The V call is TRBV6-1, the J call TRBJ2-5; TRBD1 matches 10 bases. The CDR3 runs 21 residues. With 4 bases clipped from V and 1 base from J, the junction kept 21 bases outside the gene matches. Germline V gene lookup returns CDR1 MNHNS and CDR2 SASEGT. The CDR3: CASSVIHPASGTGVGQETQYF. CDR3 nucleotide sequence: TGTGCCAGCAGTGTAATACACCCCGCGTCCGGGACAGGGGTCGGCCAAGAGACCCAGTACTTC.

This sequence joins TRBV20-1 and TRBJ1-6; TRBD1 might be the D (5 bases). Germline-derived CDR1 and CDR2 are DFQATT and SNEGSKA (reference sequence). The V and J ends lost 5 bases and 8 bases respectively, with 13 bases between them. The CDR3 totals 13 residues. CDR3 amino acids: CSAHSGGDSPLHF. The CDR3 DNA follows: TGCAGTGCTCACAGTGGAGGGGATTCACCCCTCCACTTT.

The rearrangement joins TRBV4-2 to TRBJ2-5; the match to TRBD2 covers 10 bases. The CDR3 covers 18 residues. Germline V gene lookup returns CDR1 LGHNA and CDR2 YNFKEQ. V lost 1 base to trimming and J lost 11 bases; unmatched junction nucleotides: 19. The CDR3 nucleotides are TGTGCCAGCAGCCAAGTCCCTCTAGCGGGAGACCGTTACAATGAGCAGTACTTC. This codes for CASSQVPLAGDRYNEQYF.

Notes on this clonotype: At one end, the junction sequence differs from germline, possibly due to a read error. The chain uses TRBV28 and TRBJ2-1; maybe TRBD2 (5 bases). There are 18 residues in the CDR3. Germline CDR1 reads MDHEN; CDR2 reads SYDVKM. As DNA, the CDR3 is TGTGCCAGCAGTCTAGGGCCCACCGGCCCGGGGTGGTACAATAAGCAGTTCTTC. This sequence encodes CASSLGPTGPGWYNKQFF.

The chain is built from TRBV12-3 or TRBV12-4 and TRBJ2-1; 8 bases line up with TRBD2. CDR3 length: 15 amino acids. V trimming: 5 bases; J trimming: 7 bases; junction bases outside the gene matches: 10. This CDR3 reads CASSPVAGFRNEQFF. For the CDR3, the DNA is TGTGCCAGCAGTCCAGTAGCGGGGTTTCGGAATGAGCAGTTCTTC.

The rearrangement links TRBV5-1 to TRBJ1-2, with D tentatively TRBD1 (6 bases). This CDR3 has 15 residues. Trimming stripped 7 bases from V and 4 bases from J, with 20 bases between. CDR1 SGHRS and CDR2 YFSETQ come from the germline V gene. The CDR3 DNA follows: TGCGCCAGCTATCTCCCAGGACAGTTCCGCTATGGCTACACCTTC. This gives the protein CASYLPGQFRYGYTF.

V usage is TRBV28 and J usage is TRBJ2-3; the D gene is possibly TRBD1 (6 bases). The V gene lost 8 bases and the J gene lost 1 base, with 13 bases spanning the gap. In germline, CDR1 is MDHEN, CDR2 SYDVKM. The CDR3 is 14 amino acids. CDR3 loop: CASPPTGRTDTQYF. Written as DNA, the CDR3 is TGTGCCAGCCCTCCGACAGGACGCACAGATACGCAGTATTTT. The whole variable domain, filled in from reference TRBV28 and TRBJ2-3, reads DVKVTQSSRYLVKRTGEKVFLECVQDMDHENMFWYRQDPGLGLRLIYFSYDVKMKEKGDIPEGYSVSREKKERFSLILESASTNQTSMYLCASPPTGRTDTQYFGPGTRLTVL.

The gene calls are TRBV6-2 or TRBV6-3 and TRBJ1-2; D is possibly TRBD1 (6 bases). Germline CDR1 MNHEY, CDR2 SVGEGT. The V end was cut by 6 bases, the J end by 4 bases, with 18 bases between. The CDR3 covers 15 residues. The CDR3 loop reads CASSKAGGRGYGYTF. CDR3 in DNA: TGTGCCAGCAGCAAAGCAGGAGGCAGGGGCTATGGCTACACCTTC.

V usage is TRBV4-1 and J usage is TRBJ2-5, with 15 nucleotides matching TRBD2. Per germline, CDR1 MGHRA and CDR2 YSYEKL. Trimming took 0 bases from V and 0 from J; bases not matched to a gene: 2. CDR3 length equals 18 residues. CDR3 protein: CASSQDGTSGGYQETQYF. As DNA, the CDR3 is TGCGCCAGCAGCCAAGACGGGACTAGCGGGGGGTACCAAGAGACCCAGTACTTC.

The rearrangement uses TRBV2 and TRBJ1-2; a weak D match, TRBD1 (6 bases). The V end lost 3 bases, the J end lost 8 bases, and 10 bases lay between the germline ends. The CDR3 is made up of 12 amino acids. Looked up from germline, CDR1 is SNHLY and CDR2 is FYNNEI. The CDR3 nucleotides are TGTGCCAGCAGTGAGGGGGGGCACGGCTACACCTTC. Translated: CASSEGGHGYTF. Variable domain in full (rest from reference TRBV2 and TRBJ1-2): EPEVTQTPSHQVTQMGQEVILRCVPISNHLYFYWYRQILGQKVEFLVSFYNNEISEKSEIFDDQFSVERPDGSNFTLKIRSTKLEDSAMYFCASSEGGHGYTFGSGTRLTVV.

CDR3 coding DNA: TGTGCCACCAGCCCCCGAGCGGGGGGGCTACAAGAGACCCAGTACTTC. Translation gives CATSPRAGGLQETQYF. The chain is built from TRBV15 and TRBJ2-5; 10 bases align to TRBD2. Trimming cost V 5 bases and J 2 bases; bases outside gene matches: 8. Per the germline V gene, CDR1 is LNHNV and CDR2 is YYDKDF (reference sequence). The CDR3 has 16 amino acids. The full variable domain, with the rest looked up from reference TRBV15 and TRBJ2-5, is DAMVIQNPRYQVTQFGKPVTLSCSQTLNHNVMYWYQQKSSQAPKLLFHYYDKDFNNEADTPDNFQSRRPNTSFCFLDIRSPGLGDTAMYLCATSPRAGGLQETQYFGPGTRLLVL.

This clonotype was seen a few times. The chain carries TRBV27 and TRBJ2-3; 15 nucleotides agree with TRBD2. The V gene end was trimmed by 5 bases and the J gene end by 3 bases; junction bases not matched to a gene: 6. Germline V gene lookup returns CDR1 MNHEY and CDR2 SMNVEV (reference sequence). The CDR3 covers 17 residues. CDR3 in amino acids: CASSLPGLAGGTDTQYF. CDR3 DNA: TGTGCCAGCAGTCTCCCGGGACTAGCGGGGGGAACAGATACGCAGTATTTT.

This clonotype showed up just a few times. The J gene is TRBJ2-3, the V gene TRBV4-2; 10 nucleotides align to TRBD1. The CDR3 is 16 amino acids. CDR1 and CDR2 (germline): LGHNA, YNFKEQ. V lost 4 bases, J lost 4 bases, and 8 bases stayed unmatched. The CDR3 reads CASSPRDRGTADTQYF. CDR3 coding DNA: TGTGCCAGCAGCCCCCGGGACAGGGGTACTGCAGATACGCAGTATTTT.

The chain has TRBV20-1 and TRBJ2-4, with 7 bases matching TRBD1. Losses at the gene ends were 3 bases for V and 8 bases for J; bases not matched to a gene: 10. The CDR3 is made up of 14 amino acids. In germline, CDR1 is DFQATT, CDR2 SNEGSKA (reference sequence). CDR3: CSARKPGQMDIQYF. CDR3 coding DNA: TGCAGTGCTAGGAAACCGGGACAGATGGACATTCAGTACTTC.

This clonotype has a single count. One end of the junction fails to match germline, which may point to a read error. The J gene is TRBJ2-6, the V gene TRBV20-1, with 7 bases that match TRBD2. The CDR3 runs to 20 residues. Germline CDR1 reads DFQATT; CDR2 reads SNEGSKA (reference sequence). CDR3 nucleotide sequence: TGCAGTGCTAGAGTAGTGCTGGGAGGGCAGGTGCGGACTGGGGCTAACGTCCTGACTTTC. It is translated as CSARVVLGGQVRTGANVLTF.

In this sample, this clonotype turned up a few times. The chain couples TRBV12-3 or TRBV12-4 to TRBJ1-5; 8 nucleotides line up with TRBD1. V lost 6 bases and J lost 5; bases outside the gene matches: 6. The CDR3 covers 14 residues. CDR3 protein: CASRPRDRYQPQHF. The CDR3 coding sequence is TGTGCCAGCAGGCCCCGGGACAGGTATCAGCCCCAGCATTTT.

The sample holds a few counts of this clonotype. The chain links TRBV27 to TRBJ2-1, with 10 nucleotides matching TRBD2. V trimming: 8 bases; J trimming: 6 bases; junction bases outside the gene matches: 7. The CDR3 runs to 14 residues. Germline V lookup: CDR1 MNHEY, CDR2 SMNVEV (reference sequence). This CDR3 reads CASWLAGVPNEQFF. Written as DNA, the CDR3 is TGTGCCAGCTGGCTAGCGGGGGTCCCCAATGAGCAGTTCTTC.

This clonotype occurred a few times. The chain recombines TRBV13 with TRBJ2-4; 9 nucleotides match TRBD2. The trim removed 0 bases at V and 4 bases at J, leaving 4 bases unmatched. In germline, CDR1 is PRHDT, CDR2 FYEKMQ (reference sequence). The CDR3 is 16 residues long. The CDR3 sequence is CASSLGRLAGKNIQYF. Written as DNA, the CDR3 is TGTGCCAGCAGCTTAGGCCGGCTAGCGGGGAAAAACATTCAGTACTTC.

This clonotype has a count of ten or more. One junction end does not reproduce the germline sequence, and a read error may be involved. The J gene is TRBJ2-1, the V gene TRBV27, with D uncertain. The germline gives CDR1 MNHEY, CDR2 SMNVEV (reference sequence). This CDR3 has 13 amino acids. The CDR3 here is CASSSGTYNEQFF. CDR3 DNA sequence: TGTGCTAGCAGCTCCGGCACCTACAATGAGCAGTTCTTC.

The rearrangement uses TRBV20-1 and TRBJ2-5; D remains unclear. The CDR3 has 15 residues. The V end lost 0 bases, the J end lost 2 bases, and 13 bases lay between the germline ends. Germline assignment: CDR1 DFQATT and CDR2 SNEGSKA (reference sequence). CDR3 bases: TGCAGTGCTAGAGATCATCAGGTCTCTCAAGAGACCCAGTACTTC. Its protein product is CSARDHQVSQETQYF.

The rearrangement links TRBV2 to TRBJ1-5, with D possibly being TRBD1 (6 bases). Germline loops: CDR1 SNHLY, CDR2 FYNNEI. This CDR3 spans 15 amino acids. Trimming removed 7 bases at V and 4 bases at J, with 17 bases between. The CDR3 DNA reads TGTGCCAGCAAAAAACAGGGTACGGGGAATCAGCCCCAGCATTTT. The encoded protein is CASKKQGTGNQPQHF.

The chain employs TRBV6-2 or TRBV6-3 and TRBJ2-4; D possibly corresponds to TRBD1 (6 bases). The CDR3 has 14 residues. Germline V gene data show CDR1 as MNHEY and CDR2 as SVGEGT. V was pared by 2 bases and J by 7 bases, with 12 bases between. The CDR3 DNA reads TGTGCCAGCAGTTACCTCAGGGGATTCAACATTCAGTACTTC. This codes for CASSYLRGFNIQYF.

V is TRBV12-3 or TRBV12-4 and J is TRBJ2-7, with D uncertain. Trimming pared 4 bases from V and 1 base from J, leaving 20 bases between. The CDR3 loop spans 17 amino acids. The DNA of the CDR3 is TGTGCCAGCAGTTCCGGTACCGGTTCTGGCAGTTCCTACGAGCAGTACTTC. Its translation: CASSSGTGSGSSYEQYF.

This clonotype was counted a few times. This chain joins TRBV12-3 or TRBV12-4 and TRBJ2-7; no clear D. The CDR3 is 14 amino acids. V shed 5 bases and J shed 2 bases, with 13 bases lying between them. The CDR3 sequence: CASSPRSGPYEQYF. The CDR3 region has the DNA TGTGCCAGCAGTCCCCGAAGTGGGCCCTACGAGCAGTACTTC.